The next 9 T cell receptor beta chains were all read from a single sample in a study of neurological immune-mediated disorders. TCRdb re-derived calls from the 5' RACE reads in MiXCR, one entry per CDR3 protein. The sample lists tens of thousands of distinct CDR3 sequences, about 4.9% occurring once. What was sequenced was PBMCs. These receptors originate from a man younger than 40 with multiple sclerosis.

This clonotype was counted many times. V is TRBV24-1 and J is TRBJ2-3, with TRBD1 identical over 8 bases. There are 15 residues in the CDR3. The germline CDR1 and CDR2 sequences are KGHDR and SFDVKD. V lost 6 bases and J lost 2; bases outside the gene matches: 6. CDR3 DNA sequence: TGTGCCACCAGTAGAGGACAGGGACACACAGATACGCAGTATTTT. Translating gives CATSRGQGHTDTQYF.

This clonotype came up many times. The chain combines TRBV12-3 or TRBV12-4 with TRBJ2-2; 11 bases map to TRBD2. V was pared by 5 bases and J by 9 bases, with 14 bases of the junction left unmatched. There are 17 residues in the CDR3. The CDR3 reads CASSLHMLAGGRRELFF. The CDR3 region has the DNA TGTGCCAGCAGTCTACACATGTTAGCGGGGGGGCGCCGGGAGCTGTTTTTT.

This clonotype appeared many times. This sequence joins TRBV29-1 and TRBJ1-5; D is ambiguous. V lost 7 bases, J lost 4 bases, and 11 bases lay in between. This CDR3 spans 12 amino acids. Germline V CDR1 and CDR2: SQVTM, ANQGSEA. The CDR3 DNA reads as TGCAGCGCCCGCGGGGAAAATCAGCCCCAGCATTTT. Translated, it gives CSARGENQPQHF.

The table lists this clonotype with many counts. The chain couples TRBV6-6 to TRBJ1-5; 7 bases line up with TRBD1. V was pared by 2 bases and J by 12 bases, with 10 bases of the junction left unmatched. The CDR3 is 14 residues long. CDR1 is MNHNY and CDR2 is SVGAGI in the germline V gene (reference sequence). The CDR3 DNA reads as TGTGCCAGCAGTTACGGGCAGGGGGATATCCTCCAGCATTTT. Encoded protein: CASSYGQGDILQHF.

This clonotype was recorded a few times. The chain uses TRBV20-1 and TRBJ1-1; D perhaps matches TRBD1 (6 bases). V was pared by 6 bases and J by 4 bases, with 21 bases between. Germline V lookup: CDR1 DFQATT, CDR2 SNEGSKA (reference sequence). The CDR3 covers 15 residues. The CDR3 bases are TGCAGTGCCCTCCCGGGACATCACGAGGGCACTGAAGCTTTCTTT. This sequence encodes CSALPGHHEGTEAFF.

This clonotype appeared a few times. V and J are TRBV20-1 and TRBJ1-1, with 7 bases aligning to TRBD1. Germline V lookup: CDR1 DFQATT, CDR2 SNEGSKA (reference sequence). V gave up 5 bases and J gave up 5 bases; unmatched junction bases: 8. The CDR3 has 13 residues. The CDR3 sequence: CSALRGQTTEAFF. In DNA, the CDR3 is TGCAGTGCTCTCCGGGGACAGACTACTGAAGCTTTCTTT.

J is TRBJ2-2 and V is TRBV9; D gene ambiguous. Germline assignment: CDR1 SGDLS and CDR2 YYNGEE. This CDR3 contains 13 residues. V was trimmed by 3 bases and J by 2 bases, leaving 5 bases between them. As DNA, the CDR3 is TGTGCCAGCAGCGCCTATAACACCGGGGAGCTGTTTTTT. Protein: CASSAYNTGELFF.

In its sample, this clonotype was seen many times. V usage is TRBV27 and J usage is TRBJ2-1, with no clear D. V was shortened by 2 bases and J by 0 bases, with 8 bases between the two germline ends. From germline, CDR1 is MNHEY and CDR2 SMNVEV (reference sequence). The CDR3 is 15 residues long. The chain's CDR3 is CASSLGVSSYNEQFF. CDR3 nucleotide sequence: TGTGCCAGCAGTTTAGGTGTCAGCTCCTACAATGAGCAGTTCTTC.

This clonotype was seen ten or more times. The rearrangement links TRBV7-9 to TRBJ1-1; no firm D call. The germline V gene has CDR1 SEHNR and CDR2 FQNEAQ (reference sequence). V lost 1 base, J lost 1 base, and 7 bases lay in between. The CDR3 is made up of 14 amino acids. CDR3 protein: CASSLGVGNTEAFF. DNA of the CDR3: TGTGCCAGCAGCTTAGGGGTTGGGAACACTGAAGCTTTCTTT.